The clone carrying this T cell receptor beta chain was counted many times. The antigen remains undetermined. Donors with ophthalmopathy: moderate-to-severe activity, CAS ≥3, NOSPECS ≥4, duration under 3 months. Certain patients were not enrolled. These were patients with other autoimmune diseases, uncontrolled infections, pregnancy or lactation. Diagnoses were established from clinical symptoms, serum thyroxine, TRAb, thyroid ultrasound and orbital computed tomography. The entry originates in a study of Graves' ophthalmopathy and Graves' hyperthyroidism. Study results and caveats: Among expanded thyroid clonotypes above 0.001 frequency, most also occurred in blood.

Investigators amplified TCR beta CDR3 regions from RNA transcripts. The first-round RT-PCR employed HTBI primers together with the Qiagen OneStep RT-PCR kit. A multiplex PCR was then performed as the second round. From the multiplex PCR reads, TCRdb called clonotypes with MiXCR, one entry per CDR3 protein. Of 300,000 to 400,000 distinct CDR3 sequences listed, 17% are singletons. V lost 9 bases and J lost 8; bases outside the gene matches: 20. Germline CDR1 reads KGHDR; CDR2 reads SFDVKD. CDR3 length: 17 amino acids. The V gene is TRBV24-1, the J gene TRBJ1-1, with TRBD1 matching 10 bases. The clonotype originates from an adult man with Graves' ophthalmopathy. The sample taken for sequencing was peripheral blood. The DNA for the CDR3 is TGTGCCACCGAGACAGGGGGCGAAGGGGGGGGCAAATTAGAAGCTTTCTTT. Its translation is CATETGGEGGGKLEAFF.